This T cell receptor beta chain was sequenced for a study of blood T cell repertoires in COVID-19. As for the study in general: PBMCs, B-cell-depleted T cells, or T cells provided the cDNA or gDNA that made up the material.

Participants were placed into cohorts based on the clinical history they reported. Two negative PCRs, clearance, or symptom resolution had been documented for recovered Cohort 3 donors. Methods used by the authors: Reference gene primer amplification gave estimated nucleated cell counts. Here immunoSEQ multiplex PCR was the method, and the copy in TCRdb shows in-frame clones only, minus some. The V and J calls and clone size are taken from that table; D and trimming were inferred from the DNA. The sample carries 330,000 or so clones, approximately 92% recorded once. Per the germline V gene, CDR1 is MDHEN and CDR2 is SYDVKM. The CDR3 consists of 16 residues. V dropped 5 bases and J dropped 0 bases, with 14 bases sitting between them.

This chain joins TRBV28 and TRBJ1-5; tentatively, D is TRBD1 (6 bases). This TCR came from a woman in her thirties who had recovered from COVID-19. Sequencing input: PBMCs or T cells enriched from blood (not recorded which). CDR3 in amino acids: CASSASSGDSNQPQHF. The CDR3 region has the DNA TGTGCCAGCAGTGCCTCGTCAGGGGATAGCAATCAGCCCCAGCATTTT.